This T cell receptor delta chain was identified in a study of γδ T cells in repeated Plasmodium falciparum infection listed by TCRdb under 2021. Regarding the research as a whole: In the natural-infection arm, Malian children exposed to intense seasonal malaria transmission were enrolled and compared against age and gender matched Australian children. Four controlled human malaria infections were administered to about five malaria-naive U.S. adults over approximately 580 days by bites from P. falciparum NF54-infected Anopheles stephensi mosquitoes. Samples from controlled-infection subjects were taken at baseline, just before selected infections, and 21 days after each infection. Malian gammadelta TCR repertoires were analysed cross-sectionally in periods with no transmission and longitudinally across episodes of acute febrile malaria. The study examined how repeated Plasmodium falciparum infection shapes the human gammadelta T cell repertoire, using natural infection in Mali and controlled human malaria infection.

Library preparation was by multiplex PCR. TCRdb records Illumina MiSeq as the sequencer. Both TCR gamma (TRG) and TCR delta (TRD) chains were sequenced from each sorted gammadelta T cell sample. The original methods were these. The repertoire analyses used clonotype tree plots, the accumulated frequency of the top 20 clonotypes, and diversity index (DI) and D75 metrics. The public reads were reprocessed by TCRdb using CATT, and rows of matching DNA were later combined. These V and J calls originate from TCRdb's pipeline instead of the authors' own analysis. The sample yields around 82,000 delta-chain clones; roughly 1.4% were counted once. The ten largest make up just under 9% of the sample. Worth noting for this clone: No antigen is known for it. A much larger clone is a single base away; this may be a read error.

CDR1 and CDR2 are read off the germline V gene as TSWWSYY and QGS. The CDR3, cysteine through phenylalanine, is 18 amino acids long. CDR3 DNA is the only sequence kept; it has 54 bases, read in frame from the first base. The germline V and J ends show losses of 2 bases and 0 bases respectively, and no gene match explains 10 bases of the junction. For bulk TCR repertoire analysis, Vgamma9/Vdelta2+ and Vdelta2-negative gammadelta T cell populations were flow-sorted out of peripheral blood mononuclear cells. Overall study outcomes, separate from this receptor: Analysis of inter-individual variability in gammadelta T cell responses was limited by the small size of the controlled-infection cohort. Generalizability was limited because the Malian cohort was drawn from a small rural village of predominantly one ethnic group. Compared with the repertoires of Australian children, the Vdelta2-negative gammadelta TCR repertoires of Malian children appeared more clonally expanded, less diverse and less shared. In Vdelta2-negative gammadelta TCR repertoires, which were largely Vdelta1+, repeated controlled infections appeared to drive waves of new clonotype selection. Across time and infection, the Vgamma9/Vdelta2+ TCR repertoires showed a highly stable polyclonal makeup, with many TCRgamma sequences overlapping between individuals.

Sequenced material: gamma-delta T cells from blood. The chain links TRDV1 with TRDJ1, with 9 bases aligning to TRDD3. No J gene was available from TCRdb, and it was assigned here by a germline match of the DNA. The TCR originated in a pool of human donors (malaria-infected and uninfected, not separated). In nucleotide form, the sequence is TGTGCTCTTGGGGAATCACCCCCAGGGGATACGCACACCGATAAACTCATCTTT. Translated, it gives CALGESPPGDTHTDKLIF.